The present T cell receptor (beta chain) was sequenced within a study of T cells after yellow fever vaccination. Study-level results: A minor fraction of clonotypes spanned both CD4 and CD8 compartments.

It was through 5'RACE template switching that TCR cDNA was made, with a universal primer site and UMIs added. A single record per CDR3 protein comes from TCRdb applying MiXCR to the 5' RACE reads. Among roughly 49,000 distinct CDR3 sequences listed, roughly 7.4% were seen once. This clonotype was detected ten times or more. The antigen remains unidentified. Sequencing was performed on CD8+ T cells sorted from PBMCs, taken around 14 days after the first yellow fever vaccination. The receptor was derived from a man younger than 35 who received the YFV17D yellow fever vaccine.

The CDR3 reads CASSRDKPSGYTF. DNA for the CDR3: TGTGCCAGTAGCCGGGACAAACCATCTGGCTACACCTTC. The rearrangement joins TRBV19 to TRBJ1-2, with D perhaps TRBD1 (6 bases). V was trimmed by 6 bases and J by 7 bases, leaving 15 bases between them. This CDR3 contains 13 residues. The germline CDR1 and CDR2 sequences are LNHDA and SQIVND (reference sequence). The variable domain in full, with the rest retrieved from reference TRBV19 and TRBJ1-2, is DGGITQSPKYLFRKEGQNVTLSCEQNLNHDAMYWYRQDPGQGLRLIYYSQIVNDFQKGDIAEGYSVSREKKESFPLTVTSAQKNPTAFYLCASSRDKPSGYTFGSGTRLTVV.